This TCR beta chain was captured by sequencing in a study of STAT3 mutations in large granular lymphocyte leukemia. This CDR3 is 13 amino acids long. V was trimmed by 6 bases and J by 0 bases, leaving 6 bases between them. Germline V gene data show CDR1 as SQVTM and CDR2 as ANQGSEA. Study-wide results and limits: All newly emerging clones after therapy were STAT3 wild type. No sample exists from the first appearance of each clone. At least one immunodominant TCR beta clonotype appeared in every T-cell large granular lymphocyte leukemia patient.

This clone was recorded a few times. The antigen is unknown. Average productive template count per sample was roughly 38,000. The table came from immunoSEQ multiplex PCR; TCRdb's copy has only in-frame clones and leaves some out. The sample yields a few thousand clones, 60% to 85% seen once. Source material: peripheral blood mononuclear cells. The V call is TRBV29-1, the J call TRBJ2-6; D is possibly TRBD1 (5 bases). The TCR was taken from a middle-aged man with T-cell large granular lymphocyte leukemia. Some clones in this sample may be carry-over from other donors' samples. The CDR3 DNA reads as TGCAGCGTCAGGGACTCTGGGGCCAACGTCCTGACTTTC. Amino acid sequence: CSVRDSGANVLTF.